This TCR beta chain is drawn from a study of OX40 agonist ivuxolimab in advanced cancers. Across the study: Every patient in dose escalation had hepatocellular carcinoma, melanoma, renal cell or head and neck cancer.

A remark on this clone: Its antigen is unknown.

Findings and caveats of the study: At doses 0.1 to 3.0 mg/kg, CD4+ and CD8+ clones expanded.

The length of the CDR3 is 16 residues. CDR1 and CDR2 from the germline V gene are MNHEY and SMNVEV (reference sequence). J gave up 1 base and V 6 bases, and 9 bases lay outside the gene matches. The table came from immunoSEQ multiplex PCR; TCRdb's copy has only in-frame clones and leaves some out. Here the sample spans approximately 62,000 clones, roughly 87% being singletons. The chain employs TRBV27 and TRBJ2-1; 7 nucleotides line up with TRBD2. The sequences come from CD4+ or CD8+ T cells sorted from blood, collected in a trial of the OX40 agonist ivuxolimab. This TCR came from an adult with an advanced solid tumor such as melanoma, head and neck, liver or kidney cancer. This CDR3 reads CASRVRAGVSYNEQFF. The CDR3 nucleotides are TGTGCCAGCAGGGTAAGGGCGGGAGTTTCCTACAATGAGCAGTTCTTC.